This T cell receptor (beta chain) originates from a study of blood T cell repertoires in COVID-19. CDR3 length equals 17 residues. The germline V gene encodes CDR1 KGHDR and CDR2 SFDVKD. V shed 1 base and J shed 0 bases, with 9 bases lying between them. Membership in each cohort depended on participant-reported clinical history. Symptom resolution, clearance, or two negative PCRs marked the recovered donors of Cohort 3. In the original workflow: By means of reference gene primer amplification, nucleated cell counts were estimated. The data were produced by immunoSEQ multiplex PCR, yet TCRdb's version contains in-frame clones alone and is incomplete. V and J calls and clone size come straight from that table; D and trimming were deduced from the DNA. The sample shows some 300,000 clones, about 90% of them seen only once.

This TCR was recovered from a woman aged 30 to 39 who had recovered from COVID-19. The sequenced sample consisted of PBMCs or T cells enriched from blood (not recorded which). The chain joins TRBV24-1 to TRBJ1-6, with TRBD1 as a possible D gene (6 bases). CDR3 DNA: TGTGCCACCAGTGATTTAACAGGGAGCTCCTATAATTCACCCCTCCACTTT. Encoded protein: CATSDLTGSSYNSPLHF.